These 30 T cell receptor beta chains share one sample of origin, sequenced in a study of shared clonotypes between healthy human individuals. Measured with immunoSEQ multiplex PCR; TCRdb has only the in-frame clones, and not every one. The sample has about 2.2 million clones; approximately 94% are singletons. Selected positively for CCR7 and CD45RO-negative, naive CD8 cells excluded terminally differentiated effector memory CD45RA+ cells. Sequencing used naive CD8+ T cells from PBMCs. These TCRs come from a man between 18 and 35 years old in good health. Some clones in this sample may be carry-over from other donors' samples.

This rearrangement joins TRBV12-5 to TRBJ2-7, with D possibly being TRBD2 (7 bases). The CDR3 runs to 16 residues. The ends were cut back, 6 bases at V and 5 bases at J, with 23 bases in the middle. Germline loops: CDR1 LGHNT, CDR2 FRNRAP. DNA for the CDR3: TGTGCTAGTGGCCTCAACCCCGGGGGGCGATACGACGAGCAGTACTTC. Translation gives CASGLNPGGRYDEQYF.

The J gene is TRBJ1-1, the V gene TRBV4-3; D is ambiguous. The V and J ends lost 4 bases and 8 bases respectively, with 14 bases between them. From germline, CDR1 is LGHNA and CDR2 YSLEER. CDR3 length equals 13 residues. The CDR3 nucleotides are TGCGCCAGCAGCCCCCGGGAGGGATTCGAAGCTTTCTTT. Its translation is CASSPREGFEAFF.

This chain connects TRBV10-3 to TRBJ2-1; D is unclear. The V end was cut by 2 bases, the J end by 2 bases, with 34 bases between. The CDR3 has 23 residues. Germline V lookup: CDR1 ENHRY, CDR2 SYGVKD. DNA for the CDR3: TGTGCCATCAGTGAGCTGGCCATAAAGGACGCCCCCCCCGATATGATACCCTACAATGAGCAGTTCTTC. Translating it yields CAISELAIKDAPPDMIPYNEQFF.

The chain couples TRBV29-1 to TRBJ2-7; TRBD2 might be the D (5 bases). CDR3 length equals 13 residues. Trimming removed 3 bases from V and 3 bases from J, with 12 bases in between. CDR1 and CDR2 (germline): SQVTM, ANQGSEA. The CDR3: CSVELPGFYEQYF. CDR3 coding DNA: TGCAGCGTTGAGCTCCCGGGGTTCTACGAGCAGTACTTC.

J is TRBJ1-1 and V is TRBV18; TRBD1 matches at 9 bases. CDR3 length: 16 residues. J was trimmed by 2 bases and V by 1 base; bases with no gene match: 5. CDR1 and CDR2 from the germline V gene are KGHSH and LQKENI. Here the CDR3 reads CASSPLTGGGNTEAFF. CDR3 DNA: TGTGCCAGCTCACCACTTACAGGGGGCGGAAACACTGAAGCTTTCTTT.

The genes are TRBV27 and TRBJ2-1, with 7 bases that match TRBD2. The CDR3 runs to 17 residues. Germline loops: CDR1 MNHEY, CDR2 SMNVEV (reference sequence). V lost 2 bases, J lost 1 base, and 8 bases stayed unmatched. CDR3 sequence (DNA): TGTGCCAGCAGTTTAGAGCCAGCTAGCGGTTCCTACAATGAGCAGTTCTTC. Translated: CASSLEPASGSYNEQFF.

The chain joins TRBV25-1 to TRBJ1-1, with D possibly being TRBD1 (6 bases). The V end lost 7 bases, the J end lost 3 bases, and 21 bases lay between the germline ends. The CDR3 totals 16 residues. Per the germline V gene, CDR1 is MGHDK and CDR2 is SYGVNS. The CDR3 coding sequence is TGTGCCAGCAATCCCGAAGGTAAGGGGGGCCACACTGAAGCTTTCTTT. Translated, it gives CASNPEGKGGHTEAFF.

This clone showed up just once. The chain is built from TRBV19 and TRBJ2-2; the match to TRBD2 covers 8 bases. J gave up 5 bases and V 3 bases, and 8 bases lay outside the gene matches. The CDR3 is 16 residues long. Germline V lookup: CDR1 LNHDA, CDR2 SQIVND (reference sequence). DNA of the CDR3: TGTGCCAGTAGTATCCGAGCGGGAGTAATGACCGGGGAGCTGTTTTTT. Encoded protein: CASSIRAGVMTGELFF.

The chain uses TRBV11-2 and TRBJ2-1, with 13 bases identical to TRBD2. Unmatched junction bases numbered 9, after V lost 5 bases and J lost 8 bases. The CDR3 totals 16 residues. The germline V gene has CDR1 SGHAT and CDR2 FQNNGV. CDR3 in amino acids: CASSPRTSGSGYEQFF. Here the CDR3 DNA reads TGTGCCAGCAGCCCGAGGACTAGCGGGAGTGGCTATGAGCAGTTCTTC.

V usage is TRBV7-9 and J usage is TRBJ1-2; D perhaps matches TRBD1 (5 bases). V lost 1 base and J 0 bases, leaving 9 bases between the germline ends. The CDR3 is 15 residues long. CDR1 is SEHNR and CDR2 is FQNEAQ in the germline V gene (reference sequence). CDR3 in DNA: TGTGCCAGCAGCTTAGTACAGGAAGCTAACTATGGCTACACCTTC. It yields the protein CASSLVQEANYGYTF. The full variable domain, its missing parts supplied by reference TRBV7-9 and TRBJ1-2, is DTGVSQNPRHKITKRGQNVTFRCDPISEHNRLYWYRQTLGQGPEFLTYFQNEAQLEKSRLLSDRFSAERPKGSFSTLEIQRTEQGDSAMYLCASSLVQEANYGYTFGSGTRLTVV.

The V gene is TRBV11-2, the J gene TRBJ1-1, with D possibly TRBD1 on 5 matching bases. The germline V gene has CDR1 SGHAT and CDR2 FQNNGV. This CDR3 region has 15 residues. Trimming stripped 1 base from V and 5 bases from J, with 14 bases between. CDR3 coding DNA: TGTGCCAGCAGCTTAGTTAGCACAGGAAGGACTGAAGCTTTCTTT. Its protein product is CASSLVSTGRTEAFF.

This clone was observed once. This sequence joins TRBV11-2 and TRBJ2-2; D is unclear. The germline CDR1 and CDR2 sequences are SGHAT and FQNNGV. V lost 10 bases and J 3 bases, leaving 18 bases between the germline ends. CDR3 length: 15 amino acids. The CDR3 reads CATIPRKKDTGELFF. The DNA for the CDR3 is TGTGCCACAATTCCACGGAAGAAGGACACCGGGGAGCTGTTTTTT.

As concerns this clone: Other DNA variants within this sample encode the same CDR3. The gene calls are TRBV7-9 and TRBJ2-7, with 10 bases lining up with TRBD1. Germline CDR1 is SEHNR and CDR2 is FQNEAQ (reference sequence). The CDR3 is made up of 14 amino acids. V lost 5 bases and J lost 4; bases outside the gene matches: 5. The CDR3 loop reads CASSGRDRGYEQYF. CDR3 nucleotide sequence: TGTGCCAGCAGCGGACGGGACAGGGGATACGAGCAGTACTTC.

For the CDR3, the DNA is TGTGCCATCAGTGAGTTACACAGGGTGTCCGCTGAAGCTTTCTTT. It specifies CAISELHRVSAEAFF. The chain uses TRBV10-3 and TRBJ1-1; D possibly corresponds to TRBD1 (6 bases). CDR1 ENHRY and CDR2 SYGVKD come from the germline V gene. Trimming removed 1 base at V and 6 bases at J, with 15 bases between. There are 15 residues in the CDR3.

The rearrangement links TRBV6-1 to TRBJ2-7; D might be TRBD2 (6 bases). This CDR3 has 15 amino acids. Trimming stripped 7 bases from V and 0 bases from J, with 16 bases between. Germline V gene lookup returns CDR1 MNHNS and CDR2 SASEGT. The CDR3, as DNA: TGTGCCAGCACCCCTCTAGCGCCAAGCTCCTACGAGCAGTACTTC. This gives the protein CASTPLAPSSYEQYF.

The J gene is TRBJ1-2, the V gene TRBV7-8; D possibly corresponds to TRBD1 (5 bases). Germline-derived CDR1 and CDR2 are SGHVS and FQNEAQ. V lost 3 bases to trimming and J lost 3 bases, with 17 bases between them. The CDR3 spans 16 residues. This CDR3 reads CASSFGLEGSHYGYTF. The DNA for the CDR3 is TGTGCCAGCAGCTTCGGGCTTGAGGGGAGTCACTATGGCTACACCTTC.

This sequence joins TRBV28 and TRBJ1-5, with D unresolved. Germline V gene sequence: CDR1 MDHEN, CDR2 SYDVKM. CDR3 size: 15 residues. The V end lost 6 bases, the J end lost 2 bases, and 14 bases lay between the germline ends. CDR3 DNA: TGTGCCAGCAGGGTGGCATCGGGCGGCAATCAGCCCCAGCATTTT. Its translation: CASRVASGGNQPQHF.

This clone was counted a single time. This chain connects TRBV6-5 to TRBJ2-7; 9 bases align to TRBD1. This CDR3 is 15 amino acids long. Germline V gives CDR1 MNHEY, CDR2 SVGAGI. V was pared by 4 bases and J by 2 bases, with 6 bases of the junction left unmatched. CDR3 amino acids: CASSWRTGVAYEQYF. The CDR3 DNA reads as TGTGCCAGCAGTTGGAGGACAGGGGTCGCCTACGAGCAGTACTTC.

This chain joins TRBV6-1 and TRBJ2-7; 7 bases are shared with TRBD1. Germline-derived CDR1 and CDR2 are MNHNS and SASEGT. This CDR3 region has 14 residues. The ends lost 2 bases at V and 3 bases at J; junction bases unmatched: 4. CDR3 protein: CASSERDSRYEQYF. CDR3 sequence (DNA): TGTGCCAGCAGTGAAAGGGACAGTCGCTACGAGCAGTACTTC.

This clone was recorded once. Relative to the germline gene, one junction end is altered; a read error may explain this. Other DNA sequences of this sample code for an identical CDR3. The chain recombines TRBV30 with TRBJ2-1; weak D call: TRBD2 (7 bases). CDR1 is GTSNPN, CDR2 SVGIG, per germline (reference sequence). The CDR3 contains 15 residues. The CDR3 spells CAWSVRGGSLNEQFF. In nucleotides, the CDR3 is TGTGCCTGGAGTGTAAGGGGGGGCTCTTTGAATGAACAGTTCTTC.

The CDR3: CASSFAGDYGYTF. The CDR3 nucleotides read TGCGCCAGCAGCTTCGCAGGGGACTATGGCTACACCTTC. V is TRBV5-1 and J is TRBJ1-2, with D possibly TRBD1 on 6 matching bases. The CDR3 is 13 residues long. Germline CDR1 SGHRS, CDR2 YFSETQ. Trimming removed 2 bases from V and 3 bases from J, with 8 bases in between.

The gene calls are TRBV28 and TRBJ2-7; a weak D match, TRBD2 (6 bases). V was cut by 3 bases and J by 0 bases, with 15 bases left in between. The CDR3 has 16 amino acids. Germline lookup yields CDR1 MDHEN and CDR2 SYDVKM. The CDR3 DNA sequence: TGTGCCAGCAGTTTCCATCGCGGGAAGAGCTCCTACGAGCAGTACTTC. This gives the protein CASSFHRGKSSYEQYF.

The CDR3 nucleotides are TGTGCCACCAGCAGGGGGACAGGGGGCTACAATGAGCAGTTCTTC. It encodes CATSRGTGGYNEQFF. The J gene is TRBJ2-1, the V gene TRBV15, with 11 bases lining up with TRBD1. The CDR3 extends over 15 amino acids. V lost 3 bases and J lost 3; bases outside the gene matches: 1. Germline CDR1 LNHNV, CDR2 YYDKDF (reference sequence). Together with reference TRBV15 and TRBJ2-1, the CDR3 gives the full variable domain: DAMVIQNPRYQVTQFGKPVTLSCSQTLNHNVMYWYQQKSSQAPKLLFHYYDKDFNNEADTPDNFQSRRPNTSFCFLDIRSPGLGDTAMYLCATSRGTGGYNEQFFGPGTRLTVL.

The count of this clone is one. CDR3: CASSSPGQVFYEQYF. The DNA for the CDR3 is TGTGCCAGCAGCTCCCCGGGACAGGTGTTCTACGAGCAGTACTTC. This chain uses TRBV7-9 with TRBJ2-7, with 8 nucleotides matching TRBD1. Losses at the gene ends were 4 bases for V and 3 bases for J; bases not matched to a gene: 8. The germline CDR1 and CDR2 sequences are SEHNR and FQNEAQ (reference sequence). The CDR3 has 15 residues.

V usage is TRBV7-9 and J usage is TRBJ2-3; the D is unclear. Germline V CDR1 and CDR2: SEHNR, FQNEAQ (reference sequence). CDR3 length: 15 residues. Trimming shortened V by 6 bases and J by 0 bases, and 13 bases separated the two germline ends. CDR3 region: CASRPGLSSTDTQYF. CDR3 nucleotides: TGTGCCAGCAGGCCCGGGCTCTCTAGCACAGATACGCAGTATTTT. Looking up the rest from reference TRBV7-9 and TRBJ2-3 gives the full variable domain: DTGVSQNPRHKITKRGQNVTFRCDPISEHNRLYWYRQTLGQGPEFLTYFQNEAQLEKSRLLSDRFSAERPKGSFSTLEIQRTEQGDSAMYLCASRPGLSSTDTQYFGPGTRLTVL.

V usage is TRBV5-4 and J usage is TRBJ2-7, with 12 bases that match TRBD2. This CDR3 spans 16 amino acids. Germline trimming cut 4 bases from V and 1 base from J; bases unmatched to any gene: 6. CDR1 is SGHNT and CDR2 is YYREEE in the germline V gene (reference sequence). In DNA form, the CDR3 reads TGTGCCAGCAGCCCTGGACTAGCGGGACCTTCCTACGAGCAGTACTTC. It yields the protein CASSPGLAGPSYEQYF.

In the case of this clone: Additional DNA sequences in this sample encode the identical CDR3. The CDR3 bases are TGTGCCAGCAGTTTATCGGGGGGACATGGCTACACCTTC. Amino acid sequence: CASSLSGGHGYTF. The V call is TRBV27, the J call TRBJ1-2, with a tentative D call TRBD1 (5 bases). CDR1 is MNHEY and CDR2 is SMNVEV in the germline V gene (reference sequence). CDR3 length: 13 residues. V was trimmed by 0 bases and J by 6 bases, leaving 8 bases between them.

The gene calls are TRBV9 and TRBJ2-6; tentatively, D is TRBD2 (5 bases). The germline CDR1 and CDR2 sequences are SGDLS and YYNGEE. The CDR3 contains 15 residues. Trimming pared 1 base from V and 2 bases from J, leaving 7 bases between. The CDR3 nucleotides read TGTGCCAGCAGCGTACGGGGTGCTGGGGCCAACGTCCTGACTTTC. This sequence encodes CASSVRGAGANVLTF.

V usage is TRBV4-1 and J usage is TRBJ2-5; D assignment may be TRBD1 or TRBD2 (5 bases each). The V end lost 4 bases, the J end lost 5 bases, and 17 bases lay between the germline ends. The CDR3 sequence is 15 residues long. Germline CDR1 and CDR2: MGHRA and YSYEKL. CDR3 sequence reads: CASSPTGPSFETQYF. CDR3 in DNA: TGCGCCAGCAGCCCAACGGGACCCTCTTTCGAGACCCAGTACTTC.

The CDR3 spells CASSPHPRTVHTEAFF. The CDR3 coding sequence is TGTGCCAGCAGCCCCCACCCCCGGACGGTACACACTGAAGCTTTCTTT. V usage is TRBV7-3 and J usage is TRBJ1-1, with no clear D. CDR1 is SGHTA and CDR2 is FQGTGA in the germline V gene. CDR3 length equals 16 residues. V dropped 5 bases and J dropped 3 bases, with 19 bases sitting between them.